The next 27 T cell receptor beta chains were all read from a single sample in a study of tumor-infiltrating lymphocytes in primary liver carcinoma. RNA and DNA were co-extracted from approximately 20-30 mg of unsorted bulk tissue. TCR beta cDNA was made from 400 to 500 ng total RNA with a constant-region primer. Libraries for TCR beta were built through three nested multiplex PCR rounds, which together made up a slightly modified ARM-PCR procedure. Running about 11 cycles apiece, the first two PCR rounds relied on TRBV1-TRBV30 forward primers together with a C-beta reverse primer. Via MiXCR, TCRdb re-called the multiplex PCR reads, giving one row per CDR3 protein. In the table there are roughly 49,000 distinct CDR3 sequences, around 77% of which are singletons. What was sequenced was liver tumor tissue from sampling region 5. Subset defined: tumor region T5, tumor centre. These receptors were taken from a man aged 35-49 years with primary liver carcinoma and hepatitis B virus infection.

On this clonotype: An end of the junction differs from the germline gene, which may be a read error. The chain recombines TRBV10-3 with TRBJ1-5; maybe TRBD1 (6 bases). The CDR3 is 14 residues long. Germline CDR1 and CDR2: ENHRY and SYGVKD. The CDR3 DNA sequence: TGTGCCATGAGCAACACAGGGTATAATCGGCCCCAGCATTTT. It codes for CAMSNTGYNRPQHF.

To note about this clonotype: At one boundary the junction diverges from the germline segment, which might be a read error. The J gene is TRBJ2-1, the V gene TRBV11-1, with unresolved D. CDR1 and CDR2 (germline): SGHAT, FQDESV (reference sequence). CDR3 size: 15 residues. The CDR3 bases are TGCGCCAGCAGCTTAGGGCGGAAGGGTCTGGATGTGCAGTTCTTC. Its translation is CASSLGRKGLDVQFF.

This clonotype was seen many times. The chain employs TRBV2 and TRBJ2-5; no firm D call. Trimming pared 2 bases from V and 5 bases from J, leaving 6 bases between. Germline V gene data show CDR1 as SNHLY and CDR2 as FYNNEI. The CDR3 totals 12 residues. This chain's CDR3 is CASSEYRETQYF. As DNA, the CDR3 is TGTGCCAGCAGTGAATATCGGGAGACCCAGTACTTC.

Note on this clonotype: A much larger clone lies one base from this, so it may be a read error. The chain uses TRBV7-9 and TRBJ2-7; TRBD1 matches 7 bases. Germline V gene data show CDR1 as SEHNR and CDR2 as FQNEAQ (reference sequence). The CDR3 has 12 residues. The CDR3 protein is CANSLGQSEQYF. In DNA, the CDR3 is TGTGCCAACAGCCTGGGACAGAGCGAGCAGTACTTC.

In this sample, this clonotype turned up many times. V and J are TRBV5-1 and TRBJ2-3; 14 positions match TRBD2. Trimming cost V 4 bases and J 4 bases; bases outside gene matches: 14. Germline assignment: CDR1 SGHRS and CDR2 YFSETQ. CDR3 length equals 19 residues. The CDR3 DNA sequence: TGCGCCAGCAGCCGACTAGCGGGAGGGCCTTGGACGGTGTCAGATACGCAGTATTTT. Amino acids: CASSRLAGGPWTVSDTQYF.

This clonotype has just one count. The chain couples TRBV12-3 or TRBV12-4 to TRBJ1-1; the match to TRBD1 covers 8 bases. CDR3 length: 14 amino acids. Trimming took 3 bases from V and 4 from J; bases not matched to a gene: 4. CDR3 loop: CASSFPGGSTEAFF. The CDR3 DNA is TGTGCCAGCAGTTTCCCAGGGGGCAGCACTGAAGCTTTCTTT.

This clonotype appeared many times. The chain links TRBV7-9 to TRBJ2-7; TRBD1 agrees at 7 bases. This CDR3 comprises 12 residues. In germline, CDR1 is SEHNR, CDR2 FQNEAQ (reference sequence). J was trimmed by 4 bases and V by 7 bases; bases with no gene match: 4. The CDR3 region is CASIKQGYEQYF. The CDR3 bases are TGTGCCAGCATCAAACAGGGGTACGAGCAGTACTTC.

This chain joins TRBV19 and TRBJ1-2, with D unresolved. CDR1 and CDR2 (germline): LNHDA, SQIVND (reference sequence). V lost 7 bases and J 0 bases, leaving 15 bases between the germline ends. The CDR3 runs to 15 residues. CDR3 nucleotides: TGTGCCAGTATGAAGACCGCCTTAGCTAACTATGGCTACACCTTC. Protein product: CASMKTALANYGYTF.

Of note for this clonotype: The junction departs from germline at one end; a sequencing error may be responsible. This chain connects TRBV5-5 to TRBJ1-1; no definite D call. This CDR3 contains 15 residues. The germline gives CDR1 SGHKS, CDR2 YYEKEE (reference sequence). CDR3 loop: CARSLLSLPGTEAFF. Here the CDR3 DNA reads TGTGCCAGGAGCTTGCTATCACTGCCGGGCACTGAAGCTTTCTTT.

Points on this clonotype: At one end, the junction sequence differs from germline, possibly due to a read error. V usage is TRBV29-1 and J usage is TRBJ1-1; no clear D. The CDR3 contains 10 residues. CDR1 and CDR2 from the germline V gene are SQVTM and ANQGSEA. CDR3 amino acids: CSELDTEAFF. For the CDR3, the DNA is TGCAGCGAACTCGACACTGAGGCTTTCTTT.

By share, this clonotype ranks as medium-sized. The CDR3 DNA reads as TGCAGCGGTGGACAGGGGTCCGGGGAGCTGTTTTTT. Translation: CSGGQGSGELFF. The V gene is TRBV29-1, the J gene TRBJ2-2, with TRBD1 identical over 9 bases. The CDR3 extends over 12 amino acids. V trimming: 7 bases; J trimming: 6 bases; junction bases outside the gene matches: 3. In germline, CDR1 is SQVTM, CDR2 ANQGSEA.

Details on this clonotype: The junction differs from germline at one of its ends, possibly a read error. The chain links TRBV4-3 to TRBJ2-3, with TRBD2 identical over 14 bases. Germline V gene data show CDR1 as LGHNA and CDR2 as YSLEER. This CDR3 comprises 20 residues. The CDR3 bases are TGCGCCAGCAACCAAGGTTTTCCCTCCGGGACTAGCGGGAGAGCAGATACGCAGTATTTT. It specifies CASNQGFPSGTSGRADTQYF.

This clonotype has just a few counts. This sequence joins TRBV20-1 and TRBJ2-2; TRBD2 matches 11 bases. Trimming took 5 bases from V and 1 from J; bases not matched to a gene: 9. CDR1 is DFQATT, CDR2 SNEGSKA, per germline (reference sequence). This CDR3 is built from 17 residues. The CDR3 DNA reads as TGCAGTGCTTCCTCAGGACTAGCGGGTTTGAACACCGGGGAGCTGTTTTTT. Its protein is CSASSGLAGLNTGELFF.

The chain uses TRBV11-2 and TRBJ2-3, with D uncertain. The CDR3 spans 14 residues. Germline V gene sequence: CDR1 SGHAT, CDR2 FQNNGV. V lost 5 bases to trimming and J lost 2 bases, with 11 bases between them. Here the CDR3 DNA reads TGTGCCAGCAGCCACCAGGACCACACAGATACGCAGTATTTT. It yields the protein CASSHQDHTDTQYF.

The chain is built from TRBV6-2 or TRBV6-3 and TRBJ2-7, with D uncertain. The germline V and J ends were trimmed by 9 bases and 2 bases, with 14 bases remaining between them. CDR3 length: 13 amino acids. Per germline, CDR1 MNHEY and CDR2 SVGEGT. The CDR3 reads CARSYEVPYEQYF. CDR3 DNA sequence: TGTGCCAGGAGCTACGAGGTGCCCTACGAGCAGTACTTC.

The V and J genes are TRBV29-1 and TRBJ1-1; weak D call: TRBD1 (5 bases). Germline V CDR1 and CDR2: SQVTM, ANQGSEA. Trimming cost V 4 bases and J 13 bases, with 28 bases left between them. This CDR3 is 15 amino acids long. As DNA, the CDR3 is TGCAGCGTTGCGGCGGGGTGGGGCATGAACACTAAAGTTTTCTTT. Protein: CSVAAGWGMNTKVFF. The variable domain in full, with the rest retrieved from reference TRBV29-1 and TRBJ1-1, is SAVISQKPSRDICQRGTSLTIQCQVDSQVTMMFWYRQQPGQSLTLIATANQGSEATYESGFVIDKFPISRPNLTFSTLTVSNMSPEDSSIYLCSVAAGWGMNTKVFFGQGTRLTVV.

V is TRBV7-8 and J is TRBJ2-3, with unresolved D. This CDR3 spans 11 amino acids. Germline loops: CDR1 SGHVS, CDR2 FQNEAQ. Trimming stripped 6 bases from V and 5 bases from J, with 6 bases between. The chain's CDR3 is CASSEGDTQYF. In nucleotides, the CDR3 is TGTGCCAGCAGTGAAGGAGATACGCAGTATTTT.

The sample holds a few counts of this clonotype. This may be a read error: a much more frequent sequence differs by one nucleotide. The rearrangement joins TRBV7-9 to TRBJ2-5, with 9 positions matching TRBD2. V gave up 1 base and J gave up 9 bases; unmatched junction bases: 6. Germline values: CDR1 SEHNR, CDR2 FQNEAQ (reference sequence). CDR3 length: 14 amino acids. CDR3 sequence reads: CASSLVAGVEAQYF. CDR3 DNA sequence: TGTGCCAGCAGCTTAGTAGCGGGAGTGGAAGCCCAGTACTTC. The whole variable domain, remainder taken from reference TRBV7-9 and TRBJ2-5, is DTGVSQNPRHKITKRGQNVTFRCDPISEHNRLYWYRQTLGQGPEFLTYFQNEAQLEKSRLLSDRFSAERPKGSFSTLEIQRTEQGDSAMYLCASSLVAGVEAQYFGPGTRLLVL.

For this clonotype: The junction departs from germline at one end; a sequencing error may be responsible. V gene TRBV4-2 combines with J gene TRBJ1-1, with D hard to call. The CDR3 is 14 residues long. CDR1 LGHNA and CDR2 YNFKEQ come from the germline V gene. In DNA, the CDR3 is TGTGCCGGCAGCCAAGGCGGGTTGAGCAATGAAGCTTTCTTT. Its translation is CAGSQGGLSNEAFF.

In regard to this clonotype: At one of its ends the junction is not consistent with the germline gene, which may arise from a read error. The genes are TRBV7-8 and TRBJ2-5, with TRBD2 identical over 7 bases. This CDR3 region has 16 residues. Germline V gives CDR1 SGHVS, CDR2 FQNEAQ. CDR3 region: CVSSRRAGVREETQYF. DNA for the CDR3: TGTGTCAGCAGCCGAAGGGCGGGAGTGAGGGAAGAGACCCAGTACTTT.

The chain has TRBV30 and TRBJ2-1; tentatively, D is TRBD2 (5 bases). The CDR3 sequence is 16 residues long. The V end lost 5 bases, the J end lost 16 bases, and 33 bases lay between the germline ends. Germline values: CDR1 GTSNPN, CDR2 SVGIG (reference sequence). The chain's CDR3 is CAWCRPGSESYNVQFF. CDR3 DNA: TGTGCCTGGTGCCGGCCGGGGTCTGAGTCCTACAATGTGCAATTCTTC.

The chain joins TRBV11-1 to TRBJ2-6, with D unclear. Germline assignment: CDR1 SGHAT and CDR2 FQDESV (reference sequence). This CDR3 region has 16 residues. The germline V and J ends were trimmed by 9 bases and 9 bases, with 24 bases remaining between them. The CDR3 sequence is CARSHPRPSWVNVLTF. The CDR3, as DNA: TGTGCCAGAAGCCACCCGAGGCCCTCTTGGGTCAACGTCCTGACTTTC.

In the case of this clonotype: As the CDR3 is not closed by the conserved phenylalanine or tryptophan, this likely results from a read error. The chain carries TRBV2 and TRBJ2-3; D remains ambiguous. From germline, CDR1 is SNHLY and CDR2 FYNNEI. The CDR3 consists of 13 residues. V lost 9 bases and J 4 bases, leaving 14 bases between the germline ends. In nucleotides, the CDR3 is TGTGCCAGTAGGCCCAATATCGCAGATACGCAGTATTGT. This sequence encodes CASRPNIADTQYC.

Regarding this clonotype: It may be a read error: a sequence one base away is much more abundant. The CDR3 end shows no conserved phenylalanine or tryptophan, and so a read error is likely. The limits of the CDR3 on the DNA are not certain, so only TCRdb's listed CDR3 is given. The CDR3 reads CAREGEQYI. This chain joins TRBV21-1 and TRBJ2-7. TRBV21-1 is described as a pseudogene. Termini included, the CDR3 measures 9 amino acids.

As concerns this clonotype: Germline is not matched at one junction end, which may reflect a read error. The CDR3 coding sequence is TGTACCAGCAGTACCAGGGAGGATCAGCCCCAGCATTTT. It specifies CTSSTREDQPQHF. The chain uses TRBV6-1 and TRBJ1-5; a possible D gene is TRBD1 (5 bases). Germline V lookup: CDR1 MNHNS, CDR2 SASEGT. The CDR3 is 13 amino acids.

As for this clonotype: A read error may produce the germline difference seen at one junction end. This chain links TRBV5-4 with TRBJ2-3; D not resolved. This CDR3 has 15 amino acids. In germline, CDR1 is SGHNT, CDR2 YYREEE (reference sequence). The DNA of the CDR3 is TGTGCTAGCACCTCCTTCGTAGCTTCCACAGATGCGCAGTATTTT. It codes for CASTSFVASTDAQYF. Full variable domain (remainder filled in from reference TRBV5-4 and TRBJ2-3): ETGVTQSPTHLIKTRGQQVTLRCSSQSGHNTVSWYQQALGQGPQFIFQYYREEENGRGNFPPRFSGLQFPNYSSELNVNALELDDSALYLCASTSFVASTDAQYFGPGTRLTVL.

The chain links TRBV7-8 to TRBJ2-3; 10 bases match TRBD2. The CDR3 extends over 16 amino acids. The V gene end was trimmed by 11 bases and the J gene end by 8 bases; junction bases not matched to a gene: 19. Germline loops: CDR1 SGHVS, CDR2 FQNEAQ. The CDR3 sequence is CAGCSPGISGRSTQYF. The CDR3, as DNA: TGTGCCGGCTGCTCCCCCGGGATTAGCGGGAGGAGTACGCAGTATTTT.